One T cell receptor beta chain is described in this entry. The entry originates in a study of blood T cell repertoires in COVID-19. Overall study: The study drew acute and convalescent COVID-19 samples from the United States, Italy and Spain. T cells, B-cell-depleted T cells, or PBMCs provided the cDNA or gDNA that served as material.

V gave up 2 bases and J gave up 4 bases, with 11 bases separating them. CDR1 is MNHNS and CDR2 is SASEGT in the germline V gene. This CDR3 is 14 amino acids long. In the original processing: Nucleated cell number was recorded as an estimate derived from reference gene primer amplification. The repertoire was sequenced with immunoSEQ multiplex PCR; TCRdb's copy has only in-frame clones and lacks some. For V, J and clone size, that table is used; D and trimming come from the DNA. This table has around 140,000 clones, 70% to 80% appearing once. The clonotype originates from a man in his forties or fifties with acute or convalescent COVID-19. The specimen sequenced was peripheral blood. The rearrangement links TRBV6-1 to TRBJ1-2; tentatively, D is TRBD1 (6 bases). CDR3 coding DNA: TGTGCCAGCAGTGAATGGGACATATCCTATGGCTACACCTTC. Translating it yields CASSEWDISYGYTF.